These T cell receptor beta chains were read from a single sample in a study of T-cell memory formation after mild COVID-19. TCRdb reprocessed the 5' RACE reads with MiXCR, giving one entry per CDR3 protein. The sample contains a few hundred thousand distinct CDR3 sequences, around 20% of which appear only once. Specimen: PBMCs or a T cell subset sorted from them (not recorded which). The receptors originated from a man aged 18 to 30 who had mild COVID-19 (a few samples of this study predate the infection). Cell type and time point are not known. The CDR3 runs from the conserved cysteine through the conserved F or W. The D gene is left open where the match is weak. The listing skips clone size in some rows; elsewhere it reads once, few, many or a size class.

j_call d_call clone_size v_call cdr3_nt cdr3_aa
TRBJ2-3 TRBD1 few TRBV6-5 TGTGCCAGCAGCTACCTGACAGGGAGCACAGATACGCAGTATTTT CASSYLTGSTDTQYF
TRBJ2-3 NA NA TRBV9 TGTGCCAGCAGCTTCGGCCGAGCAGATACGCAGTATTTT CASSFGRADTQYF
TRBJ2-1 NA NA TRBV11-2 TGTGCCAGCAGCTTAGATTGGGGGGCTGGGCAGTTCTTC CASSLDWGAGQFF
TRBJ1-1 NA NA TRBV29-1 TGCAGCGTGGGACCTCTAAGCAGCACTGAAGCTTTCTTT CSVGPLSSTEAFF
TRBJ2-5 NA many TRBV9 TGTGCCAGCAGCGTAGCGGCTCAAGAGACCCAGTACTTC CASSVAAQETQYF
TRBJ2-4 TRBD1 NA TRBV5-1 TGCGCCAGCAGCGTTGGACAGGGAGACATTCAGTACTTC CASSVGQGDIQYF
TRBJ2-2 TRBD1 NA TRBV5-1 TGCGCCAGCAGCTTCAAGAAACAGGGGAGATTTACCGGGGAGCTGTTTTTT CASSFKKQGRFTGELFF
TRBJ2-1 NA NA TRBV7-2 TGTGCCAGCAGCTCGGCCGGGACATACTACAATGAGCAGTTCTTC CASSSAGTYYNEQFF
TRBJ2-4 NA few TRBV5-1 TGCGCCAGCAGCTTGGCAGACATTCAGTACTTC CASSLADIQYF
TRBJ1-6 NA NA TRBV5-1 TGCGCCAGCAGCTTGGCCGAAGGGAGACAGACCCTCCACTTT CASSLAEGRQTLHF
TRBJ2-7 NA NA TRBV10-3 TGTGCCATCAGTGAGGGGGGTCTCGACGAGCAGTACTTC CAISEGGLDEQYF
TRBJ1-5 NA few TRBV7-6 TGTGCCAGCAGCCTAGGGGGAAGGCAGCCCCAGCATTTT CASSLGGRQPQHF
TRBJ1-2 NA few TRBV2 TGTGCCAGCAGTGAAGCAGGGTACTATGGCTACACCTTC CASSEAGYYGYTF
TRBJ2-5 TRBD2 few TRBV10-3 TGTGCCATCAGAAGAGAAACTAGCGGGGAAGAGACCCAGTACTTC CAIRRETSGEETQYF
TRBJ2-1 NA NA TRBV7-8 TGTGCCAGCAGCAATAGCGTGGGGCGGGGTTCTAATGAGCAGTTCTTC CASSNSVGRGSNEQFF
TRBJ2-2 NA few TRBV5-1 TGCGCCAGCAGCCTTCCGAGGGCAGGGCCGGCGAACACCGGGGAGCTGTTTTTT CASSLPRAGPANTGELFF
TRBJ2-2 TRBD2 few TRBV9 TGTGCCAGCAGCGGCCGCGGGGGACTCGAACGCACCGGGGAGCTGTTTTTT CASSGRGGLERTGELFF
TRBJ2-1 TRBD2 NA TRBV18 TGTGCCAGCTCACCCCCTCGACGGCAATTAGCGGGGGGGCCCAATGAGCAGTTCTTC CASSPPRRQLAGGPNEQFF
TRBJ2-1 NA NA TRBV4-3 TGCGCCAGCAGCCAAGTGAGGGGTCTCGTTCAGAATGAGCAGTTCTTC CASSQVRGLVQNEQFF
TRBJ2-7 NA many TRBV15 TGTGCCACCAGCTTGTCAGTCTCCTACGAGCAGTACTTC CATSLSVSYEQYF
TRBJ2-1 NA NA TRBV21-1 TGTGCCAGCAGCAACCGGACTAGCGGGGAATACAATGAGCAGTTCTTC CASSNRTSGEYNEQFF
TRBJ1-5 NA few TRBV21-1 TGTGCCAGCAGCAAAGTAGCGGGACAGGGAGGAAACCAGCCCCAGCATTTT CASSKVAGQGGNQPQHF
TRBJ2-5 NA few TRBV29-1 TGCAGCGTCGAACATTCAATTTTTACCCAGTACTTC CSVEHSIFTQYF
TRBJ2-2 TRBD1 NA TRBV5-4 TGTGCCAGCAGCTTGGGGACAGGGGGGACCGGGGAGCTGTTTTTT CASSLGTGGTGELFF
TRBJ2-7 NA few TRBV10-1 TGCGCCAGCAGCCGGGATCTCAGCTCCTACGAGCAGTACTTC CASSRDLSSYEQYF
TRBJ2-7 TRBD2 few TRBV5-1 TGCGCCAGCAGCTTGTCTCTAGCGGGCTCCTACGAGCAGTACTTC CASSLSLAGSYEQYF
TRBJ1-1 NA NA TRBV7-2 TGTGCCAGCAGGACCTGGGCAGGGTTCGCCACTGAAGCTTTCTTT CASRTWAGFATEAFF
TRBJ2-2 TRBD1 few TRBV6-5 TGTGCCAGCAGACCCAGGGGGAGCACCGGGGAGCTGTTTTTT CASRPRGSTGELFF
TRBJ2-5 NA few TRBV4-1 TGCGCCAGCAGCCCGCCAGAGGCAGGTCAAGAGACCCAGTACTTC CASSPPEAGQETQYF
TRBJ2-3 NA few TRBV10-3 TGTGCCATCAGTGAACCCTTCGGACGGTCAACAGATACGCAGTATTTT CAISEPFGRSTDTQYF
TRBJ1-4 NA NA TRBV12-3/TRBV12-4 TGTGCCAGCAGTCTCGCCCGACGGCGAGGGAATGAAAAACTGTTTTTT CASSLARRRGNEKLFF
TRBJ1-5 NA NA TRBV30 TGTGCCGCCGTTGGGGGTAGCAATCAGCCCCAGCATTTT CAAVGGSNQPQHF
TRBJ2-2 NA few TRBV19 TGTGCCAGTAGTGGCAGGTTGAACACCGGGGAGCTGTTTTTT CASSGRLNTGELFF
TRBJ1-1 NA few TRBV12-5 TGTGCTAGCTCGGTGAGCAACACTGAAGCTTTCTTT CASSVSNTEAFF
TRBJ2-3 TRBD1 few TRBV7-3 TGTGCCAGCAGCATCGGACAGGGGAGGGCAGATACGCAGTATTTT CASSIGQGRADTQYF
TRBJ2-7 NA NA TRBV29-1 TGCAGCGTTGAAGGTCCGACAGGATCTGAGCAGTACTTC CSVEGPTGSEQYF
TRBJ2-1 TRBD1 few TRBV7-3 TGTGCCAGCAGCCACGGGACAGGGTACTCCTACAATGAGCAGTTCTTC CASSHGTGYSYNEQFF
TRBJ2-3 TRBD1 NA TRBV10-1 TGCGCCAGCAGTGCCTCTGAAGGGGGCCGCACAGAAACGCAGTATTTT CASSASEGGRTETQYF
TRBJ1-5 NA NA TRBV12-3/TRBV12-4 TGTGCCAGCAGTTTCGGAGGGTCCTACAATCAGCCCCAGCATTTT CASSFGGSYNQPQHF
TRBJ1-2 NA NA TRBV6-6 TGTGCCAGCTGTAGGACAGATAACTATGGCTACACCTTC CASCRTDNYGYTF
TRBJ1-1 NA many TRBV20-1 TGCAGTGCTAGCAGGCGTGGGGTTGAAGCTTTCTTT CSASRRGVEAFF
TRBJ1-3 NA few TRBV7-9 TGTGCCAGCAGCACCCGGACAGATGGAAACACCATATATTTT CASSTRTDGNTIYF
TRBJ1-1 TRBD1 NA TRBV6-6 TGTGCCAGCAGTCACGGGACAGGGGGCGCGAGTACTGAAGCTTTCTTT CASSHGTGGASTEAFF
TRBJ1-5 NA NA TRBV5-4 TGTGCCAGCAGCCCTGGGGGATATAGCAATCAGCCCCAGCATTTT CASSPGGYSNQPQHF
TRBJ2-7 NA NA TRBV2 TGTGCCAGCAGCAGAGAAACCTACGAGCAGTACTTC CASSRETYEQYF
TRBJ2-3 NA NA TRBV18 TGTGCCAGCTCACAATTTCAGGGTGGGGGGCCAGATACGCAGTATTTT CASSQFQGGGPDTQYF
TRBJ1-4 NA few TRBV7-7 TGTGCCAGCAGCGGGGGAGGAGGAAATGAAAAACTGTTTTTT CASSGGGGNEKLFF
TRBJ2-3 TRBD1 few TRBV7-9 TGTGCCAGCAGCTTATGGGGGGACAGGGATAGTTATACGCAGTATTTT CASSLWGDRDSYTQYF
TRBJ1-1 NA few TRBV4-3 TGCGCCAGCAGCCAAGGGGTAGCTAGGCAAACTGAAGCTTTCTTT CASSQGVARQTEAFF
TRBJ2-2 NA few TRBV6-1 TGTGCCAGCACGCGGGGGCCGGACACCGGGGAGCTGTTTTTT CASTRGPDTGELFF
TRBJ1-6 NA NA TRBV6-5 TGTGCCAGCCGCATCCAGCGTCACAATTCACCCCTCCACTTT CASRIQRHNSPLHF